This TCR beta chain was recorded in a study of T cells expressing NK-cell markers. Across the whole study: Eight donors were sequenced, seven testing HCMV-seropositive and one testing seronegative.

The CDR3 is 15 amino acids. CDR1 is SGHDN and CDR2 is FVKESK in the germline V gene. UMI-tagged 5'RACE template switching yielded the TCR beta cDNA. TCRdb re-called the 5' RACE reads, yielding one record per CDR3 amino acid sequence without DNA. Seen in this sample are 400,000 to 500,000 distinct CDR3 sequences; the ten most common clones hold 7.3%. This chain uses TRBV14 with TRBJ2-1. The sequencing input was blood T cells: a sorted CD56 or NKG2C T cell subset, CD4+ or CD8+ T cells, or bulk PBMC T cells (not recorded which). This receptor was identified in a woman between 18 and 70 years old in good health. This CDR3 reads CASSHGFSSYNEQFF.